This TCR beta chain comes out of a study of cytomegalovirus exposure and HLA in healthy donors. The study ran its PCR with 60 Vbeta and 13 Jbeta primers. Data came from immunoSEQ multiplex PCR; TCRdb stores just in-frame clones and leaves some out. Of roughly 180,000 clones listed, around 79% are singletons. Germline lookup yields CDR1 SNHLY and CDR2 FYNNEI. CDR3 length equals 11 residues. V lost 4 bases to trimming and J lost 7 bases, with 4 bases between them. Source material: PBMCs. The TCR was taken from a girl aged 10-17 years in good health and CMV-seropositive. V and J are TRBV2 and TRBJ2-2; no firm D call. The CDR3 here is CASSVLGELFF. The CDR3 region has the DNA TGTGCCAGCAGTGTACTCGGGGAGCTGTTTTTT.